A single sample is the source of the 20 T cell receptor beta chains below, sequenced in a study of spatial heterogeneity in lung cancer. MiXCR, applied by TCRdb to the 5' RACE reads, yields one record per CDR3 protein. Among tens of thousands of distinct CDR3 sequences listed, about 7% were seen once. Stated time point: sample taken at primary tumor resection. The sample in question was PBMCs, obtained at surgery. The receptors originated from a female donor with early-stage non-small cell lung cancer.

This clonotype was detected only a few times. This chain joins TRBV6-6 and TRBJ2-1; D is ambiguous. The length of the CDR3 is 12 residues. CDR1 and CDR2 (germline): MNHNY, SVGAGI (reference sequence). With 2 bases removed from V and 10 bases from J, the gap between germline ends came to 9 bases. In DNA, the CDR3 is TGTGCCAGCAGTTACCCGGGTCGGGAGCAGTTCTTC. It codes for CASSYPGREQFF.

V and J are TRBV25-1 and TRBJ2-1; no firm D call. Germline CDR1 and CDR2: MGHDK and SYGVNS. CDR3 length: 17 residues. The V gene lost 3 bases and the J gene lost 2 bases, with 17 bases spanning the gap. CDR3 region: CASSDRSPTDAYNEQFF. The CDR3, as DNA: TGTGCCAGCAGTGACCGGTCCCCGACTGATGCCTACAATGAGCAGTTCTTC.

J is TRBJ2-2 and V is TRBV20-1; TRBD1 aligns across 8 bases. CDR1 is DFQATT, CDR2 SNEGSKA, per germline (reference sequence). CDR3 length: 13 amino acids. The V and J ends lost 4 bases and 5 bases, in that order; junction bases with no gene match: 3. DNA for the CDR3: TGCAGTGCTAAACGACAGGGGACCGGGGAGCTGTTTTTT. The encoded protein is CSAKRQGTGELFF.

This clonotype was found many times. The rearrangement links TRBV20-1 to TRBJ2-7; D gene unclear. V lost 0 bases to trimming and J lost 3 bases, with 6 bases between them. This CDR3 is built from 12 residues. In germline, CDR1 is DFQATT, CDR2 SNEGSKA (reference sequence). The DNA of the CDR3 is TGCAGTGCTAGAGACCCTATCTACGAGCAGTACTTC. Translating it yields CSARDPIYEQYF.

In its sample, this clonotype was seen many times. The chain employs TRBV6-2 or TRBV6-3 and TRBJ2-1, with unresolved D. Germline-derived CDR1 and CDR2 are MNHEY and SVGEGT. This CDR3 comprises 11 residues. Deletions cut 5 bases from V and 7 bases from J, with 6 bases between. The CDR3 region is CASSAMNEQFF. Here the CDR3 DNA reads TGTGCCAGCAGTGCAATGAATGAGCAGTTCTTC.

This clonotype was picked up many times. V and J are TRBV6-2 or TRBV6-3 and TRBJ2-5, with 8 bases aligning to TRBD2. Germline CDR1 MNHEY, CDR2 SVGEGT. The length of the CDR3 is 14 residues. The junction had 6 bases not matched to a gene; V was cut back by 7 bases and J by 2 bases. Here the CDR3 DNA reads TGTGCCAGCACCGAGCGGGAGAGGCAAGAGACCCAGTACTTC. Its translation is CASTERERQETQYF.

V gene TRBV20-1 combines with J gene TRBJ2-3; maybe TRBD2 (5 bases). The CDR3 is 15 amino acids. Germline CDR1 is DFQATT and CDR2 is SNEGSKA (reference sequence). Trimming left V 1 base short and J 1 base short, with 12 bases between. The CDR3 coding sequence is TGCAGTGCTAGAGGTGAACTAGTGGGCACAGATACGCAGTATTTT. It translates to CSARGELVGTDTQYF.

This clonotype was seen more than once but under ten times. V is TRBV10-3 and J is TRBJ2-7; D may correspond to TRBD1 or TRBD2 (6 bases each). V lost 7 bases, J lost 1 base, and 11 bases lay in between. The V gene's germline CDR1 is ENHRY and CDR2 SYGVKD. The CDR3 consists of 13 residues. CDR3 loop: CAINPGASYEQYF. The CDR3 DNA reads TGTGCCATCAATCCGGGGGCTTCCTACGAGCAGTACTTC.

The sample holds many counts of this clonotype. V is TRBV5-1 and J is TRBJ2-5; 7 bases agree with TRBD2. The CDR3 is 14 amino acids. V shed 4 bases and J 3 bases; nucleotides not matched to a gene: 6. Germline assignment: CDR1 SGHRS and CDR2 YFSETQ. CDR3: CASSLVAGKETQYF. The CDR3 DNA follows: TGCGCCAGCAGCCTGGTAGCGGGTAAAGAGACCCAGTACTTC.

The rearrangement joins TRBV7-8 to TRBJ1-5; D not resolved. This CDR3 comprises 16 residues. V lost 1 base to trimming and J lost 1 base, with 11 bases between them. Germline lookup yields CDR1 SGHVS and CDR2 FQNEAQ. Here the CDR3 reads CASSLDASGSNQPQHF. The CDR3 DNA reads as TGTGCCAGCAGCTTAGACGCCAGCGGAAGCAATCAGCCCCAGCATTTT.

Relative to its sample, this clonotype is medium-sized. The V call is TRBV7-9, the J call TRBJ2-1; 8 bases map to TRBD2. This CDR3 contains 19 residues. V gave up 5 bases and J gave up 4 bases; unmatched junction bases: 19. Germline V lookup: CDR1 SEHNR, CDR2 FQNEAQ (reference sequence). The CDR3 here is CASSPGGSGRTLNYNEQFF. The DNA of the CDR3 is TGTGCCAGCAGCCCTGGTGGGAGCGGGAGAACCTTAAATTACAATGAGCAGTTCTTC. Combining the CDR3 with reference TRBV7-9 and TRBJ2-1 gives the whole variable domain DTGVSQNPRHKITKRGQNVTFRCDPISEHNRLYWYRQTLGQGPEFLTYFQNEAQLEKSRLLSDRFSAERPKGSFSTLEIQRTEQGDSAMYLCASSPGGSGRTLNYNEQFFGPGTRLTVL.

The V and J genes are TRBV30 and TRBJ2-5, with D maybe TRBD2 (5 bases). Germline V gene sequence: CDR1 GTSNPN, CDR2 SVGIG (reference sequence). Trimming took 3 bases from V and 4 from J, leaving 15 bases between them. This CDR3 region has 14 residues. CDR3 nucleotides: TGTGCCTGGAGCTCGGGAACTCTAGGAGAGACCCAGTACTTC. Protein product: CAWSSGTLGETQYF.

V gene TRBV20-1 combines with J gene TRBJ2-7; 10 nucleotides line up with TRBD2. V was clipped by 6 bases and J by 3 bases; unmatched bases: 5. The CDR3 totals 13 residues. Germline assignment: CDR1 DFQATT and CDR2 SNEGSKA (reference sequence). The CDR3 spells CSARLAGIYEQYF. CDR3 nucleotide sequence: TGCAGTGCGAGACTAGCGGGTATCTACGAGCAGTACTTC.

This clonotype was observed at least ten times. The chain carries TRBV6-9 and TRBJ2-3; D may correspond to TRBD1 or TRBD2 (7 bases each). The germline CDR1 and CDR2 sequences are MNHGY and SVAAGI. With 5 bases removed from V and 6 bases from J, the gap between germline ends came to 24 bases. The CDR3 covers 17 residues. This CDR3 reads CASSLGGTVRAGDTQYF. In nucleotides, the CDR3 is TGTGCCAGCAGTCTGGGGGGGACAGTCAGGGCAGGGGATACGCAGTATTTT.

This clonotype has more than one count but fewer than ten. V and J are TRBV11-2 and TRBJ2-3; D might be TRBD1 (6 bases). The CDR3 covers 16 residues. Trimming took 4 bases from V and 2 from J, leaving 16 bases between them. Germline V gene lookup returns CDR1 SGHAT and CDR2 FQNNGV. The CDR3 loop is CASSSRGRDITDTQYF. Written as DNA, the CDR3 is TGTGCCAGCAGCTCAAGGGGACGGGACATCACAGATACGCAGTATTTT.

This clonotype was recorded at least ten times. The CDR3 nucleotides are TGTGCCAGCAGCTTAGACAGTCGAGCGGGCCTCTACAATGAGCAGTTCTTC. Translated, it gives CASSLDSRAGLYNEQFF. The chain is built from TRBV11-3 and TRBJ2-1, with D tentatively TRBD2 (6 bases). Germline-derived CDR1 and CDR2 are SGHNT and YENEEA. V was trimmed by 0 bases and J by 3 bases, leaving 15 bases between them. The CDR3 has 17 amino acids.

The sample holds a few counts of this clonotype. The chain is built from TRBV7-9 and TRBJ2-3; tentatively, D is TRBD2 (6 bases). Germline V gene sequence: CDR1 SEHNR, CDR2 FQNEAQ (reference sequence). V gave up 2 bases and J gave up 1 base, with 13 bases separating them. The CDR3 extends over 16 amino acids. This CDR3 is CASSLISGVGTDTQYF. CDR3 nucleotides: TGTGCCAGCAGCTTAATTTCGGGAGTGGGCACAGATACGCAGTATTTT.

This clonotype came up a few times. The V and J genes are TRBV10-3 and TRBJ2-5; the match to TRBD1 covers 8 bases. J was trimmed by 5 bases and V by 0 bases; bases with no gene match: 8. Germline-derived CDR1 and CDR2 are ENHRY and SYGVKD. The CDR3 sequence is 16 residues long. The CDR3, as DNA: TGTGCCATCAGTGAGTCGAGGGCAGGGGGCGCGGAGACCCAGTACTTC. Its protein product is CAISESRAGGAETQYF.

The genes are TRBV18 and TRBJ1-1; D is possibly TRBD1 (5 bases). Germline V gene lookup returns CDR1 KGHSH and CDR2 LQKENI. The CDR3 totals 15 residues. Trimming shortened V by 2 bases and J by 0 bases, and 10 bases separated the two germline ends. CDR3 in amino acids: CASSPRGTVNTEAFF. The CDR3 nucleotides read TGTGCCAGCTCACCAAGGGGTACGGTGAACACTGAAGCTTTCTTT.

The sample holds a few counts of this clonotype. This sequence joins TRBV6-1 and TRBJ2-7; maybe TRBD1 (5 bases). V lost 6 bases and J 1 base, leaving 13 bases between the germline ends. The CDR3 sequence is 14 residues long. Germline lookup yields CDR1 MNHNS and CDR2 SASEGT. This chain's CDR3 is CASRTETASYEQYF. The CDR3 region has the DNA TGTGCCAGCAGGACAGAGACAGCTTCCTACGAGCAGTACTTC.